The source of this T cell receptor (beta chain) is a study of CD8 T cells in Susac syndrome. From blood CD8+ and CD4+ T cells, the TCR beta chain was sequenced. The RNA, about 0.45 to 1 ug, was put through reverse transcription using random hexamers. TCRdb fed the immunoSEQ multiplex PCR reads into MiXCR, producing one record per CDR3 protein. This sample carries approximately 180,000 distinct CDR3 sequences, about 94% of them seen once, and the ten largest clones take around 0.09%. Germline loops: CDR1 SNHLY, CDR2 FYNNEI. Between the trimmed V and J ends, which lost 6 bases and 3 bases, there was a span of 12 bases. This CDR3 has 13 amino acids.

The receptor comes from a human donor with multiple sclerosis. The J gene is TRBJ2-7, the V gene TRBV2, with D possibly matching TRBD1 (5 bases). Sequenced material: CD4+ T cells from PBMCs. The CDR3, as DNA: TGTGCCAGCAGAACTGACAGCCTCTACGAGCAGTACTTC. As protein: CASRTDSLYEQYF.